This TCR beta chain was sequenced in a study of cytomegalovirus exposure and HLA in healthy donors. Study results and limitations: Cytomegalovirus-associated status was assigned to 164 TCR beta chains. HLA allele associations emerged for about 18,000 TCR beta sequences in a later analysis, at 0.05 false discovery rate. Later on, a genetic analysis was performed. It linked a missense variant in DCLRE1C with V- and J-gene trimming of TCR beta. In an earlier analysis, about 90% or about 30%: the productive usage of most TCR beta V segments.

PCR was performed using 60 Vbeta and 13 Jbeta primers. Repertoires were generated with immunoSEQ multiplex PCR, while TCRdb's copy carries only in-frame clones and drops some. The sample has 100,000 to 150,000 clones, roughly 85% seen once. The CDR3 has 15 amino acids. Trimming took off 1 base at V and 4 bases at J, with 13 bases between the two ends. Germline CDR1 is SEHNR and CDR2 is FQNEAQ (reference sequence). This clone has just a few counts. What it binds is not known. The rearrangement links TRBV7-9 to TRBJ1-2; D call uncertain. The sample consisted of PBMCs. This TCR derives from a woman in her forties in good health and CMV-seropositive. The CDR3 here is CASSLGAADSYGYTF. The CDR3 bases are TGTGCCAGCAGCTTAGGGGCAGCGGATTCCTATGGCTACACCTTC.